Below, 8 T cell receptor beta chains from the same sample are listed, as sequenced in a study of T cell responses to AZD1222 COVID-19 vaccine. Assay used: immunoSEQ multiplex PCR; TCRdb lists only in-frame clones, some missing. The sample consists of 120,000 to 150,000 clones, just over 90% of them appearing once. The specimen comprised peripheral blood, sampled on day 0 of MenACWY control vaccination. The receptor source for this set is an adult in good health.

V is TRBV20-1 and J is TRBJ2-7; D is uncertain. CDR3 length equals 9 residues. Germline CDR1 and CDR2: DFQATT and SNEGSKA (reference sequence). With 4 bases removed from V and 2 bases from J, the gap between germline ends came to 0 bases. The CDR3 DNA follows: TGCAGTGCTACCTACGAGCAGTACTTC. Translation gives CSATYEQYF.

The rearrangement joins TRBV2 to TRBJ1-2; D might be TRBD1 (5 bases). The CDR3 is made up of 14 amino acids. The germline V and J ends were trimmed by 1 base and 8 bases, with 14 bases remaining between them. CDR1 is SNHLY, CDR2 FYNNEI, per germline. The CDR3 DNA is TGTGCCAGCAGTGAAGATTCGAGGGGAAGCGGCTACACCTTC. It encodes CASSEDSRGSGYTF. The variable domain in full, with the rest retrieved from reference TRBV2 and TRBJ1-2, is EPEVTQTPSHQVTQMGQEVILRCVPISNHLYFYWYRQILGQKVEFLVSFYNNEISEKSEIFDDQFSVERPDGSNFTLKIRSTKLEDSAMYFCASSEDSRGSGYTFGSGTRLTVV.

The rearrangement uses TRBV5-1 and TRBJ1-1; TRBD1 is a possible D gene (5 bases). The CDR3 contains 18 residues. V shed 1 base and J shed 1 base, with 20 bases lying between them. Germline V CDR1 and CDR2: SGHRS, YFSETQ. CDR3 DNA: TGCGCCAGCAGCTTGTCTAGTCTGCAAGTGAGGGGGAACACTGAAGCTTTCTTT. It is translated as CASSLSSLQVRGNTEAFF.

V gene TRBV4-2 combines with J gene TRBJ2-2; D remains unclear. The CDR3 length is 13 residues. Trimming pared 4 bases from V and 4 bases from J, leaving 7 bases between. In germline, CDR1 is LGHNA, CDR2 YNFKEQ. CDR3 loop: CASSPGTTGELFF. Here the CDR3 DNA reads TGTGCCAGCAGCCCCGGCACCACCGGGGAGCTGTTTTTT.

J is TRBJ1-2 and V is TRBV3-1 (or the pseudogene TRBV3-2); no clear D gene. The CDR3 runs 13 residues. The V end was cut by 3 bases, the J end by 6 bases, with 11 bases between. Germline CDR1 reads LGHDT; CDR2 reads YNNKEL (reference sequence). CDR3 residues: CASSHRAGDGYTF. CDR3 DNA: TGTGCCAGCAGCCACCGTGCAGGTGATGGCTACACCTTC.

The rearrangement links TRBV5-4 to TRBJ1-1; no reliable D call. The V gene's germline CDR1 is SGHNT and CDR2 YYREEE (reference sequence). This CDR3 has 14 amino acids. Between the trimmed V and J ends, which lost 2 bases and 3 bases, there was a span of 11 bases. The CDR3 protein is CASSFGGSYTEAFF. DNA of the CDR3: TGTGCCAGCAGCTTTGGCGGTAGCTACACTGAAGCTTTCTTT.

This chain uses TRBV10-1 with TRBJ1-6; D is undetermined. The V end lost 4 bases, the J end lost 8 bases, and 12 bases lay between the germline ends. This CDR3 is built from 14 residues. Per the germline V gene, CDR1 is WNHNN and CDR2 is SYGVQD (reference sequence). CDR3 sequence: CASSAGTVDSPLHF. CDR3 bases: TGCGCCAGCAGTGCGGGAACAGTTGATTCACCCCTCCACTTT.

The chain joins TRBV27 to TRBJ1-1; 9 positions agree with TRBD1. The CDR3 consists of 16 residues. The junction had 3 bases not matched to a gene; V was cut back by 0 bases and J by 1 base. From germline, CDR1 is MNHEY and CDR2 SMNVEV (reference sequence). This chain's CDR3 is CASSLSSGQGNTEAFF. CDR3 nucleotide sequence: TGTGCCAGCAGTTTATCCTCGGGACAGGGGAACACTGAAGCTTTCTTT.